Shown below are 5 T cell receptor beta chains from a single sample sequenced in a study of technical replicates of blood from a few donors. Using immunoSEQ multiplex PCR, the repertoire was profiled, and TCRdb retains in-frame clones only, with some absent. The profile shows 60,000 to 70,000 clones, 95% to 98% of them singletons. Input material: T cells isolated from PBMCs. The receptor set was obtained from a human donor in good health.

CDR3 loop: CAWSGSGRQPQHF. CDR3 in DNA: TGTGCCTGGAGTGGGTCAGGGCGGCAGCCCCAGCATTTT. The rearrangement uses TRBV30 and TRBJ1-5, with TRBD1 as a possible D gene (5 bases). Germline-derived CDR1 and CDR2 are GTSNPN and SVGIG (reference sequence). The V end lost 1 base, the J end lost 7 bases, and 11 bases lay between the germline ends. The CDR3 spans 13 residues.

The genes are TRBV27 and TRBJ1-1, with 10 bases matching TRBD1. Germline loops: CDR1 MNHEY, CDR2 SMNVEV (reference sequence). CDR3 length: 15 amino acids. The J segment lost 2 bases and the V segment lost 1 base, leaving 1 base of the junction unmatched. The CDR3 here is CASSLWDRGNTEAFF. CDR3 bases: TGTGCCAGCAGTTTATGGGACAGGGGAAACACTGAAGCTTTCTTT.

This clone has a single count. V usage is TRBV4-2 and J usage is TRBJ1-2, with D possibly TRBD1 on 5 matching bases. In germline, CDR1 is LGHNA, CDR2 YNFKEQ. This CDR3 is 15 amino acids long. V dropped 0 bases and J dropped 8 bases, with 16 bases sitting between them. The CDR3, as DNA: TGTGCCAGCAGCCAAGAGGGCAGGGCGGTTGGCGGCTACACCTTC. Amino acids: CASSQEGRAVGGYTF.

This rearrangement joins TRBV19 to TRBJ2-6; D call uncertain. The CDR3 consists of 16 residues. Trimming shortened V by 5 bases and J by 0 bases, and 11 bases separated the two germline ends. CDR1 is LNHDA and CDR2 is SQIVND in the germline V gene (reference sequence). CDR3 protein: CASSAPRSSGANVLTF. The CDR3 nucleotides are TGTGCCAGTAGTGCACCAAGGAGCTCTGGGGCCAACGTCCTGACTTTC.

The rearrangement joins TRBV29-1 to TRBJ1-1; a possible D gene is TRBD1 (5 bases). Germline values: CDR1 SQVTM, CDR2 ANQGSEA. There are 11 residues in the CDR3. V was pared by 8 bases and J by 3 bases, with 10 bases between. CDR3 coding DNA: TGCAGCATCGGGACTTACACTGAAGCTTTCTTT. It is translated as CSIGTYTEAFF. Variable domain in full (rest from reference TRBV29-1 and TRBJ1-1): SAVISQKPSRDICQRGTSLTIQCQVDSQVTMMFWYRQQPGQSLTLIATANQGSEATYESGFVIDKFPISRPNLTFSTLTVSNMSPEDSSIYLCSIGTYTEAFFGQGTRLTVV.